Sequencing of this T cell receptor (beta chain) was carried out in a study of cytomegalovirus exposure and HLA in healthy donors. The PCR employed 60 Vbeta primers together with 13 Jbeta primers. Clones were sequenced by immunoSEQ multiplex PCR, and TCRdb holds only the in-frame ones, with some missing. The listing contains fewer than 250,000 clones. CDR1 and CDR2 (germline): SGHKS, YYEKEE (reference sequence). The CDR3 sequence is 17 residues long. The V gene end was trimmed by 5 bases and the J gene end by 4 bases; junction bases not matched to a gene: 10. The origin of this receptor is a woman aged 25 to 45 in good health and CMV-seropositive. The material sequenced was PBMCs. The chain couples TRBV5-5 to TRBJ2-3, with 13 bases fitting TRBD2. CDR3 sequence reads: CASRWTSGGEWADTQYF. The CDR3 region has the DNA TGTGCCAGCAGGTGGACTAGCGGGGGAGAATGGGCAGATACGCAGTATTTT.